The sequence of this T cell receptor beta chain was determined in a study of T cell responses to AZD1222 COVID-19 vaccine (dated by TCRdb to the early 2020s). Background on the whole study: TCR sequencing was performed for roughly 240 trial participants, of whom about 200 were given two doses of AZD1222 and some 25 were given two doses of MenACWY control vaccine. Trial participants were enrolled by age into subgroups of 18-55, 56-69 and 70-plus years, and around 150, 28 and 57 TCR-sequenced participants, respectively, were included in these subgroups.

The intended sense of this specimen's time point label: about 28 days (+/-7) after the second vaccine dose. Because spike-specific TCR depth and breadth did not differ between the two schedules, AZD1222 recipients who got a second dose at roughly 4 weeks were pooled with those who got a second dose at roughly 12 weeks. The vaccinee samples were drawn from two UK trials, COV001 and COV002, one of which was a single-blind randomized controlled phase 2/3 trial testing AZD1222 (ChAdOx1 nCoV-19) in healthy adults. Trial participant PBMC samples were collected at day 0 and day 28 after the second dose for TCRbeta chain sequencing. Comment on this clone: Its antigen target is currently unknown. One base away there is no much larger clone; base qualities are not given.

General findings and caveats noted by the study authors: Conclusions about previously exposed vaccinees were limited because only six AZD1222 recipients were SARS-CoV-2 seropositive at baseline. Participants were mostly white British and included more females than males, and it was suggested by the authors that clonal diversity may have been underestimated. The 56-69-year group was small, and its depth increase did not reach significance, likely because of low power. No day 14 peak-response samples were available, so repertoires were characterized only after the peak T cell response. Nearly half of unique spike-specific TCRs reportedly recognized epitopes outside regions mutated in the B.1.351 and B.1.1.7 variants. A significant rise in spike-specific TCR breadth and depth was observed after two AZD1222 doses relative to day 0 and relative to MenACWY recipients. CD4 TCRs associated with the vaccine covered the entire spike protein, and the dominant responses were in regions 160-218 and 743-854.

The CDR3 regions of human TCRbeta chains were subjected to immunosequencing. In the paper's pipeline: TCRs in the repertoires were matched against a reference library of SARS-CoV-2-specific TCRs that had been generated with the MIRA antigen-specificity platform. Breadth was defined as the fraction of unique TCRs that were SARS-CoV-2-associated. Depth was defined as the fraction of total T cells that were SARS-CoV-2-associated. Using the MIRA data, each spike-specific TCR was assigned both to the spike region to which the TCR was reactive and to a CD4 or CD8 class. Log10-transformed breadth and depth values were compared by one-way ANOVA with Sidak's multiple comparisons tests. TCRdb's version of the immuneACCESS table is confined to in-frame rearrangements and falls short of the full clone set. An unresolved V gene accounts for under half of the shortfall where checked; the remainder is of unknown origin. V and J calls and clone size are given by that table; D and trimming were obtained from the DNA. The sample contains around 190,000 clones, around 88% of them found a single time. Around 10% of the sample lies in the top ten.

The CDR3 has 14 amino acids, counting the end cysteine and phenylalanine. Here the CDR3 DNA is all that survives: 42 bases in frame from base 1. The germline V gene (reference sequence) specifies LNHDA as CDR1 and SQIVND as CDR2. At the junction V is shortened by 3 bases and J by 6 bases; bases outside the gene matches: 6. The sequences come from peripheral blood, collected 28 days after the second AZD1222 dose. The clonotype comes from an adult who received the AZD1222 COVID-19 vaccine. The rearrangement joined TRBV19 to TRBJ2-7; TRBD1 aligns with 9 central bases. The sequenced DNA: TGTGCCAGTAGTATTGGGGACAGGGTAAGCGAGCAGTACTTC. It specifies CASSIGDRVSEQYF.